Listed below are T cell receptor beta chains from one sample, sequenced in a study of blood T cell repertoires in COVID-19. Assay: immunoSEQ multiplex PCR; the TCRdb copy retains only in-frame clones and omits some. Of over 150,000 clones listed, roughly 83% are singletons. Sequenced: peripheral blood. The receptor set was obtained from a young man with active or convalescent COVID-19. The CDR3 runs from the conserved cysteine through the conserved F or W. A D gene is named only where the DNA matches it firmly. Clone size is given for some rows only: seen once, a few or many times, or a class if the clone is expanded.

J,size,D,length,V,CDR3,DNA
TRBJ1-2,once,TRBD1,12,TRBV6-2/TRBV6-3,CASSTGGYGYTF,TGTGCCAGCAGTACAGGGGGATATGGCTACACCTTC
TRBJ2-1,NA,TRBD2,17,TRBV27,CASSLRLAGGQTGEQFF,TGTGCCAGCAGCCTTAGACTAGCGGGAGGGCAGACGGGTGAGCAGTTCTTC
TRBJ1-2,few,NA,13,TRBV2,CASSEVGGDGYTF,TGTGCCAGCAGTGAAGTAGGGGGTGACGGCTACACCTTC
TRBJ2-6,NA,NA,19,TRBV6-2/TRBV6-3,CASSQGPGQRPWGANVLTF,TGTGCCAGCAGTCAAGGCCCCGGACAGAGGCCATGGGGGGCCAACGTCCTGACTTTC
TRBJ1-5,NA,TRBD1,15,TRBV12-5,CASGPDGQAMWPQHF,TGTGCTAGTGGACCGGACGGACAGGCCATGTGGCCCCAGCATTTT
TRBJ1-1,NA,TRBD1,15,TRBV10-3,CAISAWTGENTEAFF,TGTGCCATCAGTGCGTGGACAGGGGAAAACACTGAAGCTTTCTTT
TRBJ1-2,NA,NA,11,TRBV2,CASSEEAISAF,TGTGCCAGCAGTGAGGAAGCGATTTCCGCTTTC
TRBJ2-7,NA,TRBD1,13,TRBV5-1,CASTTGQGYEQYF,TGCGCCAGCACCACGGGACAGGGCTACGAGCAGTACTTC
TRBJ1-1,many,NA,13,TRBV7-9,CASSPDSLIEAFF,TGTGCCAGCAGCCCGGACAGCTTAATTGAAGCTTTCTTT
TRBJ2-1,NA,NA,15,TRBV4-2,CASSQDGGRYNEQFF,TGTGCCAGCAGCCAAGATGGCGGGCGCTACAATGAGCAGTTCTTC
TRBJ2-5,NA,NA,15,TRBV3-1/TRBV3-2,CASSQESNSQETQYF,TGTGCCAGCAGCCAAGAGTCCAATTCCCAAGAGACCCAGTACTTC
TRBJ1-5,NA,NA,15,TRBV19,CASSQGVAPPRPQHF,TGTGCCAGTAGTCAAGGGGTGGCACCCCCTCGGCCCCAGCATTTT
TRBJ1-5,NA,NA,15,TRBV7-2,CASSLIGDSNQPQHF,TGTGCCAGCAGCTTAATAGGGGATAGCAATCAGCCCCAGCATTTT
TRBJ1-1,NA,TRBD1,17,TRBV11-3,CASSLEAGTGVNTEAFF,TGTGCCAGCAGCTTAGAGGCCGGGACAGGGGTGAACACTGAAGCTTTCTTT
TRBJ2-5,NA,TRBD2,17,TRBV28,CASGLPSGRLGGETQYF,TGTGCCAGCGGTTTGCCTAGCGGGAGGCTGGGTGGAGAGACCCAGTACTTC
TRBJ1-5,few,TRBD1,17,TRBV7-9,CASSLEGQGRSNQPQHF,TGTGCCAGCAGCTTAGAAGGACAGGGAAGATCGAATCAGCCCCAGCATTTT
TRBJ2-1,NA,NA,14,TRBV15,CATSRVNRDNEQFF,TGTGCCACAAGCAGAGTAAACAGGGACAATGAGCAGTTCTTC
TRBJ2-7,NA,TRBD2,13,TRBV6-1,CASGLAADYEQYF,TGTGCCAGCGGGCTAGCGGCTGACTACGAGCAGTACTTC
TRBJ1-4,NA,TRBD1,14,TRBV19,CASSISWGQEKLFF,TGTGCCAGTAGTATAAGTTGGGGACAGGAAAAACTGTTTTTT
TRBJ1-3,NA,TRBD1,17,TRBV25-1,CASSEYYGGTGRNTIYF,TGTGCCAGCAGTGAATATTATGGGGGGACAGGACGAAACACCATATATTTT
TRBJ2-2,once,TRBD2,17,TRBV19,CASSMLSGRIDTGELFF,TGTGCCAGTAGTATGCTTAGCGGGAGAATTGACACCGGGGAGCTGTTTTTT
TRBJ2-1,NA,NA,12,TRBV2,CASSFARTEQFF,TGTGCCAGCAGTTTTGCAAGGACAGAGCAGTTCTTC
TRBJ1-5,NA,NA,13,TRBV5-6,CASSVNAGQPQHF,TGTGCCAGCAGCGTGAACGCGGGACAGCCCCAGCATTTT
TRBJ2-7,NA,NA,14,TRBV5-4,CASSLPGSSYEQYF,TGTGCCAGCAGCTTGCCGGGGAGCTCCTACGAGCAGTACTTC
TRBJ2-3,NA,TRBD2,18,TRBV7-8,CASSLRHLTAGEADMQYF,TGTGCCAGCAGCTTACGACACCTAACAGCGGGGGAGGCAGATATGCAGTATTTT
TRBJ1-2,NA,TRBD1,15,TRBV5-1,CASSSRQGRDYGYTF,TGCGCCAGCAGCTCTCGACAGGGAAGGGACTATGGCTACACCTTC
TRBJ2-5,once,TRBD2,15,TRBV6-2/TRBV6-3,CASSRGLAGGETQYF,TGTGCCAGCAGTCGTGGACTAGCGGGGGGAGAGACCCAGTACTTC
TRBJ2-3,few,TRBD2,15,TRBV9,CASSPIAGGADTQYF,TGTGCCAGCAGCCCGATAGCGGGAGGCGCAGATACGCAGTATTTT
TRBJ1-4,NA,NA,18,TRBV21-1,CASSKPGDRGGPNEKLFF,TGTGCCAGCAGCAAACCTGGGGACAGGGGGGGGCCTAATGAAAAACTGTTTTTT
TRBJ2-5,NA,TRBD2,17,TRBV2,CASSEASGRAVRETQYF,TGTGCCAGCAGTGAAGCCAGCGGGAGGGCCGTGAGGGAGACCCAGTACTTC
TRBJ2-7,NA,NA,12,TRBV7-9,CASSSEAYEQYF,TGTGCCAGCAGTTCAGAAGCCTACGAGCAGTACTTC
TRBJ1-2,NA,TRBD1,14,TRBV19,CASSSGTVNYGYTF,TGTGCCAGTAGTAGCGGGACAGTCAACTATGGCTACACCTTC
TRBJ2-5,NA,TRBD2,15,TRBV6-1,CASSETSGPEETQYF,TGTGCCAGCAGTGAAACTAGCGGGCCGGAGGAGACCCAGTACTTC
TRBJ1-2,NA,TRBD1,14,TRBV28,CASSSRTGFYGYTF,TGTGCCAGCAGTTCCCGGACAGGGTTTTACGGCTACACCTTC
TRBJ2-2,once,TRBD1,14,TRBV9,CASSPQGYTGELFF,TGTGCCAGCAGCCCACAGGGGTACACCGGGGAGCTGTTTTTT
TRBJ1-2,NA,NA,14,TRBV6-4,CASSEMVGSNGYTF,TGTGCCAGCAGTGAGATGGTTGGTTCTAACGGCTACACCTTC
TRBJ1-5,NA,NA,14,TRBV30,CAWNQGISNQPQHF,TGTGCCTGGAACCAGGGTATTAGCAATCAGCCCCAGCATTTT
TRBJ1-2,NA,TRBD1,13,TRBV5-3,CARSGGQGGGYTF,TGTGCCAGAAGCGGGGGACAGGGCGGTGGCTACACCTTC
TRBJ2-3,NA,NA,19,TRBV7-9,CASSLTSPEVEMGTDTQYF,TGTGCCAGCAGCTTAACATCGCCGGAAGTGGAGATGGGCACAGATACGCAGTATTTT
TRBJ1-3,NA,NA,21,TRBV18,CASSLLAAGISLKDSGNTIYF,TGTGCCAGCTCACTCCTGGCGGCTGGAATATCTCTTAAAGACTCTGGAAACACCATATATTTT
TRBJ1-2,NA,NA,12,TRBV6-5,CASSYRDYGYTF,TGTGCCAGCAGTTATCGCGACTATGGCTACACCTTC
TRBJ1-4,once,TRBD1,15,TRBV6-5,CASTPSGTAYEKLFF,TGTGCCAGCACCCCCTCCGGGACAGCATATGAAAAACTGTTTTTT
TRBJ1-2,NA,TRBD1,12,TRBV6-2/TRBV6-3,CASSYPDRGRTF,TGTGCCAGCAGTTACCCGGACAGGGGGAGAACCTTC
TRBJ2-1,NA,NA,18,TRBV18,CASSSSTQGPSSYNEQFF,TGTGCCAGCTCTTCATCCACCCAGGGCCCCAGCTCCTACAATGAGCAGTTCTTC
TRBJ2-2,NA,TRBD2,18,TRBV5-1,CASSPGGTSGVGTGELFF,TGCGCCAGCAGCCCCGGCGGGACTAGCGGGGTAGGGACCGGGGAGCTGTTTTTT
TRBJ2-2,NA,TRBD2,16,TRBV11-1,CASSLTSGRFTGELFF,TGTGCCAGCAGCCTGACTAGCGGGAGGTTCACCGGGGAGCTGTTTTTT
TRBJ1-2,NA,NA,16,TRBV29-1,CSVEDPGGQIPYGYTF,TGCAGCGTTGAAGATCCCGGGGGGCAAATCCCCTATGGCTACACCTTC
TRBJ1-6,NA,TRBD1,15,TRBV2,CASSPSYRGSSPLHF,TGTGCCAGCAGTCCCTCATACAGGGGGAGTTCACCCCTCCACTTT
TRBJ1-2,NA,TRBD1,17,TRBV24-1,CATSDLLPTGTNYGYTF,TGTGCCACCAGTGATTTGCTCCCGACAGGGACTAACTATGGCTACACCTTC
TRBJ2-1,NA,TRBD2,15,TRBV10-2,CASSPRLAGVHEQFF,TGCGCCAGCAGTCCCCGACTAGCGGGGGTTCATGAGCAGTTCTTC
TRBJ1-2,once,NA,14,TRBV21-1,CASRRDREVNGYTF,TGTGCCAGCAGACGGGACAGGGAAGTAAATGGCTACACCTTC
TRBJ2-3,NA,TRBD2,16,TRBV9,CASSVHSGGGTDTQYF,TGTGCCAGCAGCGTCCACAGCGGGGGGGGCACAGATACGCAGTATTTT
TRBJ2-5,NA,TRBD1,14,TRBV6-6,CASGGDRGRETQYF,TGTGCCAGCGGGGGTGACAGGGGGCGAGAGACCCAGTACTTC
TRBJ2-3,NA,NA,14,TRBV7-9,CASTNPTGSGTQYF,TGTGCCAGCACCAACCCAACAGGGTCTGGTACGCAGTATTTT
TRBJ2-1,once,TRBD2,16,TRBV14,CASSQGFSGGYNEQFF,TGTGCCAGCAGTCAAGGGTTTAGCGGGGGCTACAATGAGCAGTTCTTC
TRBJ2-7,NA,TRBD1,16,TRBV28,CASSGTGGYRFYEQYF,TGTGCCAGCAGTGGGACAGGGGGATATCGCTTTTACGAGCAGTACTTC